This section outlines one T cell receptor beta chain sequence together with its context. This record belongs to a study of blood T cell repertoires in COVID-19. Whole-study context: Spain, Italy and the United States supplied samples that represented acute and convalescent COVID-19. T cells, B-cell-depleted T cells, or PBMCs provided the cDNA or gDNA that served as material.

Per the germline V gene, CDR1 is SGDLS and CDR2 is YYNGEE. V shed 4 bases and J shed 6 bases, with 13 bases lying between them. This CDR3 is built from 13 residues. Authors' analysis steps: The authors estimated nucleated cell counts from reference gene primer amplification. Assay: immunoSEQ multiplex PCR; the TCRdb copy retains only in-frame clones and omits some. Clone size and the V and J calls come from that table; the DNA yielded D and trimming. The table lists about 230,000 clones, roughly 84% of them singletons. The sample taken for sequencing was peripheral blood. The rearrangement links TRBV9 to TRBJ1-1; perhaps TRBD1 as D (6 bases). The TCR originated in a woman aged 50 to 65 with acute or convalescent COVID-19. The CDR3 sequence is CASSQGLRAEAFF. As DNA, the CDR3 is TGTGCCAGCAGCCAGGGGCTTCGCGCTGAAGCTTTCTTT.